This TCR beta chain is from a study of T cell repertoires in cytomegalovirus infection. TCRdb fed the reads into MiXCR, producing one record per CDR3 protein. The data show 700,000 to 900,000 distinct CDR3 sequences, with roughly 29% seen just once and roughly 14% held by the top ten. This clonotype occurred a few times. Its target is unknown. The CDR3 contains 15 residues. With V trimmed by 2 bases and J by 6 bases, 5 bases remained unmatched. In germline, CDR1 is LNHDA, CDR2 SQIVND (reference sequence). The clonotype originates from a human donor in good health (CMV status not recorded). Some clones in this sample may be carry-over from other donors' samples. J is TRBJ2-2 and V is TRBV19, with 8 bases lining up with TRBD2. Material: cultured CD8+ T cells from PBMCs, obtained from culture after CMV antigen stimulation. The CDR3 spells CASSISSGGPGELFF. The CDR3 region has the DNA TGTGCCAGTAGTATATCCAGCGGGGGCCCCGGGGAGCTGTTTTTT.